This passage covers 32 T cell receptor beta chains from one sample sequenced in a study of cytomegalovirus exposure and HLA in healthy donors. Primers included in the PCR were 60 Vbeta and 13 Jbeta primers. Only in-frame clones appear in the TCRdb table, and some are missing; sequencing was by immunoSEQ multiplex PCR. The data hold 59,000 or so clones, with roughly 87% observed a single time. Sequencing was carried out using PBMCs. Receptor source: a female donor in good health and CMV-seronegative.

The genes are TRBV18 and TRBJ2-1; 11 bases line up with TRBD2. The J segment lost 4 bases and the V segment lost 5 bases, leaving 13 bases of the junction unmatched. Germline V gene lookup returns CDR1 KGHSH and CDR2 LQKENI. The CDR3 totals 18 residues. Here the CDR3 reads CASSTSPSGGSSYNEQFF. CDR3 coding DNA: TGTGCCAGCTCAACAAGCCCTAGCGGGGGGTCATCATACAATGAGCAGTTCTTC.

This CDR3 reads CASSIVGLGAPGEPQHF. For the CDR3, the DNA is TGTGCCAGTAGTATAGTCGGCCTGGGCGCCCCCGGGGAGCCCCAGCATTTT. The chain joins TRBV19 to TRBJ1-5; D is ambiguous. Trimming took off 1 base at V and 8 bases at J, with 21 bases between the two ends. CDR1 and CDR2 from the germline V gene are LNHDA and SQIVND (reference sequence). The CDR3 totals 17 residues.

The count of this clone is one. V and J are TRBV7-3 and TRBJ2-7, with TRBD1 matching 8 bases. The germline V gene has CDR1 SGHTA and CDR2 FQGTGA. The CDR3 consists of 14 residues. J was trimmed by 2 bases and V by 4 bases; bases with no gene match: 4. CDR3: CASSYGTGPYEQYF. The CDR3 DNA follows: TGTGCCAGCAGCTACGGGACAGGTCCCTACGAGCAGTACTTC.

This clone was seen a few times. The gene calls are TRBV30 and TRBJ2-7; weak D call: TRBD2 (6 bases). From germline, CDR1 is GTSNPN and CDR2 SVGIG (reference sequence). The CDR3 runs to 12 residues. The V and J ends lost 3 bases and 4 bases respectively, with 10 bases between them. The CDR3 nucleotides read TGTGCCTGGAGGACTAGTTCGTACGAGCAGTACTTC. It yields the protein CAWRTSSYEQYF.

The V and J genes are TRBV19 and TRBJ2-6, with 8 positions matching TRBD1. This CDR3 has 18 residues. V lost 5 bases to trimming and J lost 0 bases; unmatched junction nucleotides: 9. CDR1 and CDR2 (germline): LNHDA, SQIVND (reference sequence). The CDR3 is CASSYPGQGSSGANVLTF. CDR3 nucleotide sequence: TGTGCCAGTAGTTACCCAGGACAGGGTAGCTCTGGGGCCAACGTCCTGACTTTC.

This clone has a handful of counts. The chain carries TRBV29-1 and TRBJ1-2; D perhaps matches TRBD1 (5 bases). Trimming stripped 4 bases from V and 5 bases from J, with 20 bases between. The CDR3 is made up of 15 amino acids. CDR1 and CDR2 from the germline V gene are SQVTM and ANQGSEA. CDR3 nucleotide sequence: TGCAGCGTTGGGACACAGACAACCCAAGGATATGGCTACACCTTC. It yields the protein CSVGTQTTQGYGYTF.

The chain employs TRBV4-1 and TRBJ2-7; 7 bases line up with TRBD1. Germline CDR1 MGHRA, CDR2 YSYEKL. This CDR3 is built from 14 residues. With V trimmed by 3 bases and J by 4 bases, 6 bases remained unmatched. The CDR3 sequence is CASSHRQGRYEQYF. In nucleotides, the CDR3 is TGCGCCAGCAGCCACCGACAGGGCCGGTACGAGCAGTACTTC.

V and J are TRBV27 and TRBJ2-5; 13 positions agree with TRBD2. Germline trimming cut 6 bases from V and 0 bases from J; bases unmatched to any gene: 10. The germline gives CDR1 MNHEY, CDR2 SMNVEV (reference sequence). The CDR3 is made up of 18 amino acids. The CDR3 sequence: CASREKGLAGRYQETQYF. The CDR3 coding sequence is TGTGCCAGCAGAGAGAAGGGACTAGCGGGGAGATACCAAGAGACCCAGTACTTC.

This clone was counted once. The rearrangement uses TRBV6-6 and TRBJ2-7, with 7 nucleotides matching TRBD1. The germline V gene encodes CDR1 MNHNY and CDR2 SVGAGI (reference sequence). With V trimmed by 6 bases and J by 7 bases, 9 bases remained unmatched. There are 13 residues in the CDR3. The CDR3 is CASSLRQGTEQYF. The CDR3 coding sequence is TGTGCCAGCAGCCTTCGACAGGGAACGGAGCAGTACTTC.

V and J are TRBV7-9 and TRBJ1-3; 10 bases are a match to TRBD1. Germline values: CDR1 SEHNR, CDR2 FQNEAQ (reference sequence). The V and J ends lost 5 bases and 4 bases, in that order; junction bases with no gene match: 8. The CDR3 contains 16 residues. The CDR3 nucleotides are TGTGCCAGCAGCCCTCGACAGGGGGCGCGGGGAAACACCATATATTTT. This codes for CASSPRQGARGNTIYF.

The V call is TRBV19, the J call TRBJ2-7; D may be TRBD2 (5 bases). Germline V gene data show CDR1 as LNHDA and CDR2 as SQIVND (reference sequence). This CDR3 contains 14 residues. V lost 4 bases to trimming and J lost 2 bases, with 12 bases between them. The CDR3 is CASSNRLPPYEQYF. Here the CDR3 DNA reads TGTGCCAGTAGTAACCGACTACCTCCCTACGAGCAGTACTTC.

V gene TRBV5-1 combines with J gene TRBJ2-3; TRBD2 matches 8 bases. The CDR3 loop spans 15 amino acids. The V segment lost 0 bases and the J segment 1 base; nucleotides outside the gene matches: 1. Germline V gene sequence: CDR1 SGHRS, CDR2 YFSETQ. The CDR3 DNA reads as TGCGCCAGCAGCTTGGCGCGGGGGGGCACAGATACGCAGTATTTT. As protein: CASSLARGGTDTQYF. The whole variable domain, remainder taken from reference TRBV5-1 and TRBJ2-3, is KAGVTQTPRYLIKTRGQQVTLSCSPISGHRSVSWYQQTPGQGLQFLFEYFSETQRNKGNFPGRFSGRQFSNSRSEMNVSTLELGDSALYLCASSLARGGTDTQYFGPGTRLTVL.

The V call is TRBV20-1, the J call TRBJ2-1; unclear D gene. This CDR3 has 11 amino acids. Trimming removed 5 bases at V and 3 bases at J, with 5 bases between. Germline loops: CDR1 DFQATT, CDR2 SNEGSKA (reference sequence). The CDR3 DNA sequence: TGCAGTGCTTTCAACTACAATGAGCAGTTCTTC. Translating it yields CSAFNYNEQFF.

J is TRBJ1-4 and V is TRBV5-6; possible D gene TRBD1, 5 bases. Germline values: CDR1 SGHDT, CDR2 YYEEEE. The CDR3 has 15 residues. V gave up 2 bases and J gave up 3 bases, with 11 bases separating them. As DNA, the CDR3 is TGTGCCAGCAGCTTTTGGGCAGGGTCTAATGAAAAACTGTTTTTT. Protein: CASSFWAGSNEKLFF.

This sequence joins TRBV6-5 and TRBJ2-1; 10 bases fit TRBD2. The germline V gene encodes CDR1 MNHEY and CDR2 SVGAGI. The CDR3 covers 14 residues. The trim removed 3 bases at V and 8 bases at J, leaving 4 bases unmatched. CDR3 coding DNA: TGTGCCAGCAGTTATAGCGGGAGGAAGGATGAGCAGTTCTTC. Residues: CASSYSGRKDEQFF.

The V and J genes are TRBV27 and TRBJ2-2; 10 positions agree with TRBD2. V dropped 6 bases and J dropped 5; count of bases not matched to a gene: 6. Germline V gene sequence: CDR1 MNHEY, CDR2 SMNVEV (reference sequence). CDR3 length: 15 residues. The CDR3 coding sequence is TGTGCCAGCAGACCCACTAGCGGGGTGACCGGGGAGCTGTTTTTT. This codes for CASRPTSGVTGELFF.

Regarding this clone: Compared with germline, one end of the junction differs, possibly owing to a read error. The rearrangement joins TRBV7-7 to TRBJ2-7; possibly TRBD1 for D (6 bases). Germline V gives CDR1 SSHAT, CDR2 FNYEAQ (reference sequence). The CDR3 runs 16 residues. CDR3 bases: TGTGCTAGCAGCCCTCTCGGAAACAGGGTCGCCTACGAGCAGTACTTC. This encodes CASSPLGNRVAYEQYF.

V usage is TRBV18 and J usage is TRBJ1-4, with a possible D match to TRBD1 (5 bases). The CDR3 has 15 residues. Trimming cost V 8 bases and J 4 bases, with 17 bases left between them. Per the germline V gene, CDR1 is KGHSH and CDR2 is LQKENI. CDR3 in amino acids: CASRTYQGVNEKLFF. CDR3 bases: TGTGCCAGCAGAACTTATCAGGGTGTTAATGAAAAACTGTTTTTT.

V is TRBV13 and J is TRBJ2-5, with 9 bases lining up with TRBD1. Germline CDR1 PRHDT, CDR2 FYEKMQ (reference sequence). This CDR3 contains 17 residues. Trimming at V came to 5 bases and at J to 7 bases, leaving 17 bases not matched to a gene. The CDR3 nucleotides read TGTGCCAGCAGCGAATATTCCGGGACAGGGTTGGAGGGGACCCAGTACTTC. This translates into CASSEYSGTGLEGTQYF.

The CDR3 coding sequence is TGTGCCAGCAGCGACAGGGACGGTAATTCACCCCTCCACTTT. This gives the protein CASSDRDGNSPLHF. This chain uses TRBV6-1 with TRBJ1-6; 7 positions agree with TRBD1. Germline loops: CDR1 MNHNS, CDR2 SASEGT. The CDR3 runs 14 residues. V lost 6 bases, J lost 6 bases, and 5 bases stayed unmatched.

The chain couples TRBV28 to TRBJ2-7; possible D gene TRBD2, 5 bases. V lost 1 base, J lost 6 bases, and 13 bases lay in between. The CDR3 is made up of 14 amino acids. Germline V gives CDR1 MDHEN, CDR2 SYDVKM. Here the CDR3 reads CASSLSLAVSEQYF. CDR3 sequence (DNA): TGTGCCAGCAGTTTATCGCTAGCAGTAAGCGAGCAGTACTTC.

This sequence joins TRBV30 and TRBJ2-2; 8 bases line up with TRBD1. In germline, CDR1 is GTSNPN, CDR2 SVGIG (reference sequence). Trimming took 1 base from V and 1 from J; bases not matched to a gene: 2. This CDR3 is 15 amino acids long. CDR3 loop: CAWSDGQGNTGELFF. CDR3 nucleotide sequence: TGTGCCTGGAGTGACGGACAGGGGAACACCGGGGAGCTGTTTTTT.

This chain joins TRBV6-1 and TRBJ2-1, with 9 bases aligning to TRBD2. With 6 bases clipped from V and 2 bases from J, the junction kept 5 bases outside the gene matches. Germline CDR1 is MNHNS and CDR2 is SASEGT. There are 15 residues in the CDR3. The CDR3 DNA follows: TGTGCCAGCAGCCAGCGGGGGGACCCCTACAATGAGCAGTTCTTC. It specifies CASSQRGDPYNEQFF.

The J gene is TRBJ1-2, the V gene TRBV27, with D perhaps matching TRBD1 (5 bases). Germline V gene data show CDR1 as MNHEY and CDR2 as SMNVEV (reference sequence). CDR3 size: 14 residues. V was clipped by 2 bases and J by 4 bases, with 11 bases between them. In DNA, the CDR3 is TGTGCCAGCAGTTTAGCCGGGGGAGGCTATGGCTACACCTTC. Protein product: CASSLAGGGYGYTF.

V and J are TRBV7-2 and TRBJ1-6; maybe TRBD1 (6 bases). The CDR3 totals 13 residues. V gave up 1 base and J gave up 12 bases, with 10 bases separating them. Germline V gives CDR1 SGHTA, CDR2 FQGNSA. DNA of the CDR3: TGTGCCAGCAGCTTAGGACAGACAGGACCCCTCCACTTT. Translation: CASSLGQTGPLHF.

The J gene is TRBJ2-5, the V gene TRBV7-9, with 14 positions matching TRBD2. CDR1 and CDR2 (germline): SEHNR, FQNEAQ (reference sequence). J gave up 4 bases and V 8 bases, and 12 bases lay outside the gene matches. This CDR3 comprises 17 residues. CDR3: CASLRTSGRSELETQYF. As DNA, the CDR3 is TGTGCCAGCCTCCGGACTAGCGGGAGGTCGGAGCTAGAGACCCAGTACTTC.

The rearrangement joins TRBV10-3 to TRBJ2-1; 8 nucleotides agree with TRBD2. V shed 6 bases and J 5 bases; nucleotides not matched to a gene: 6. Germline assignment: CDR1 ENHRY and CDR2 SYGVKD. CDR3 size: 14 residues. For the CDR3, the DNA is TGTGCCATCAGGGGTAGCGGGGCGAACAATGAGCAGTTCTTC. Translating gives CAIRGSGANNEQFF.

As concerns this clone: Compared with germline, one end of the junction differs, possibly owing to a read error. The chain couples TRBV7-9 to TRBJ1-2; tentative D call: TRBD1 (6 bases). This CDR3 has 15 residues. Germline-derived CDR1 and CDR2 are SEHNR and FQNEAQ (reference sequence). CDR3 region: CSSSLQGTVKDGYTF. DNA of the CDR3: TGTTCCAGCAGCCTACAGGGAACGGTTAAGGATGGCTACACCTTC. The full variable domain, with the rest looked up from reference TRBV7-9 and TRBJ1-2, is DTGVSQNPRHKITKRGQNVTFRCDPISEHNRLYWYRQTLGQGPEFLTYFQNEAQLEKSRLLSDRFSAERPKGSFSTLEIQRTEQGDSAMYLCSSSLQGTVKDGYTFGSGTRLTVV.

V gene TRBV11-3 combines with J gene TRBJ2-3; 8 positions agree with TRBD2. V shed 5 bases, J shed 4 bases, and the junction held 11 bases outside the gene matches. The germline V gene encodes CDR1 SGHNT and CDR2 YENEEA. The CDR3 runs to 16 residues. CDR3 region: CASSVALGLAADTQYF. In DNA form, the CDR3 reads TGTGCCAGCAGCGTTGCCCTAGGACTAGCTGCAGATACGCAGTATTTT.

J is TRBJ1-1 and V is TRBV28; 11 bases align to TRBD1. After removal of 6 bases from V and 4 bases from J, the junction contained 10 bases not matched to a gene. The CDR3 loop spans 16 amino acids. Per the germline V gene, CDR1 is MDHEN and CDR2 is SYDVKM. The CDR3 is CASRPGQGAGSTEAFF. CDR3 nucleotides: TGTGCCAGCAGGCCCGGACAGGGGGCCGGAAGCACTGAAGCTTTCTTT.

This clone was observed once. The chain recombines TRBV5-1 with TRBJ2-5; the D gene is possibly TRBD1 (6 bases). CDR3 length equals 16 residues. Between the trimmed V and J ends, which lost 0 bases and 5 bases, there was a span of 17 bases. The germline V gene encodes CDR1 SGHRS and CDR2 YFSETQ. The CDR3 is CASSLGLQGVLETQYF. CDR3 in DNA: TGCGCCAGCAGCTTGGGTTTACAGGGAGTTTTGGAGACCCAGTACTTC.

The rearrangement links TRBV27 to TRBJ2-5; TRBD1 matches 9 bases. The better agreement between TRBJ2-7 and the DNA end casts doubt on the J call. CDR1 is MNHEY and CDR2 is SMNVEV in the germline V gene (reference sequence). The CDR3 length is 14 residues. The CDR3 spells CASSLSGTGYEQYF. In nucleotides, the CDR3 is TGTGCCAGCAGTTTATCTGGGACAGGGTACGAGCAGTACTTC.